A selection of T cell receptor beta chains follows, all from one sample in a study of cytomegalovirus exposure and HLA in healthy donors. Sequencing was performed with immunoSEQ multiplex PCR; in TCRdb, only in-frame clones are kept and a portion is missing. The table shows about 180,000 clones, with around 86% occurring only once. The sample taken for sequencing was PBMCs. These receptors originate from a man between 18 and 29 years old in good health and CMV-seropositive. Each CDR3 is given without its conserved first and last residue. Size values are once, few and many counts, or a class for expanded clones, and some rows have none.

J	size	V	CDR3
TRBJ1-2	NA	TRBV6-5	ASSYLGQGNYGYT
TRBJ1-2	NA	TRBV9	ASRSKGGQGGYGYT
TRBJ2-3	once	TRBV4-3	ASSQGRTTYTDTQY
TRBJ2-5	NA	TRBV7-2	ASSLNGGWETQY
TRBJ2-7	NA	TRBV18	ASSGLGDREYYEQY
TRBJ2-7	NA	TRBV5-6	ASSGGDRGHYEQY
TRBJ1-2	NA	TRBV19	ASSSLGTGRGYT
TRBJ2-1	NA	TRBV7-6	ASSSGQGQSYNEQF
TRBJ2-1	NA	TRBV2	ASSVGGGVVREQF
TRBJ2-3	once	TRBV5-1	ASSRRQTSTDTQY
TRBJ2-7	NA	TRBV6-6	ASSYSLFDEQY
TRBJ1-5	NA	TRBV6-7	ASTKFSTPDSISNQPQH
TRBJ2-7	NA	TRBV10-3	AILGSRSGSYEQY
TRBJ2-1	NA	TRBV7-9	ASSPDRTRDEQF
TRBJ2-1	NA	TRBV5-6	ASSSLAFEQF
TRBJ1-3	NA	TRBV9	ASSIKPGGSGNTIY
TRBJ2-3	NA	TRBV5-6	ASSFRLATDTQY
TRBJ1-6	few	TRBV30	AWSTAGNSPLH
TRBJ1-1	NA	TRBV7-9	ASSYRQGAGTEAF
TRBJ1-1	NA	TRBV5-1	ASSFSPRRGFTEAF
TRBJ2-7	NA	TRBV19	ASTTLPGLDYYEQY
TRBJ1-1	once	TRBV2	ASSEALRGMDAF
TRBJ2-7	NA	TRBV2	ASSEDRGSYEQY
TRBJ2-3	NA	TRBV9	ASKVSGDSDTQY
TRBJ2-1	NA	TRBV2	ASSEGGQV
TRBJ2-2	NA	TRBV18	ASSRQGADDTGELF
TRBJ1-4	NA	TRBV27	ASSLWGQANEKLF
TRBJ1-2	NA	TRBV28	ASSYRGDYGYT
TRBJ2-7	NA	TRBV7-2	ASSPRGIWRGEYEQY
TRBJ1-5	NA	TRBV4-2	ASSQGQGRGNQPQH
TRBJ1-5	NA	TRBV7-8	ASSLSASNQPQH
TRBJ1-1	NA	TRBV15	ATSRARAGAAEAF
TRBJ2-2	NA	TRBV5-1	ASSLQGTGELF
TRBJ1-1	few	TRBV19	ASSIYGGGNTEAF
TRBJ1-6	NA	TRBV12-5	ASGSDRESPLH
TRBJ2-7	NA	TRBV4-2	ASSQDSRAYEQY
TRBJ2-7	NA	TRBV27	ASSSRRRGGNYEQY
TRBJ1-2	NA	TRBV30	AWTTGVGGYT
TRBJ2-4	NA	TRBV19	ASQRSGGGGTAAKNIQY
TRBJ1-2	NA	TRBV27	ASSFLYGRGHEGYT
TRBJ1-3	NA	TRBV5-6	ASSAGQGRRNTIY
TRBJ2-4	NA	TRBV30	AWQETENIQY
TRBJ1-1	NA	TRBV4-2	ASRWGRGTEAF
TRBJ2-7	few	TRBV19	ASSIGIQLSSSYEQY
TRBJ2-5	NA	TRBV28	ASSLRETQY
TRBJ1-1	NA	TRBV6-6	ASSRSQGSRTEAF
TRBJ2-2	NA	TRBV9	ASSAGTSSHRAGELF
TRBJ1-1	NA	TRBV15	ATSRPGQATEAF
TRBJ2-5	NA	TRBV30	ASSSGGLQETQY
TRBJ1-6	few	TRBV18	ASSRTEDNSPLH
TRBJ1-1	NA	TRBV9	ASSVTDSHTEAF
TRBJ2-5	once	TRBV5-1	ASSVELQGAGETQY
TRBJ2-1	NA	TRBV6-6	ASSPGLGPYNEQF
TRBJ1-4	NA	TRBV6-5	ASSLGGGFDEKLF
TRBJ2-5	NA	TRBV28	ASSLGGRPRGTQY
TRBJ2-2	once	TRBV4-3	ASSRSHRNTGELF
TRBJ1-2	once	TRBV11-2	ASSLDRNYGYT
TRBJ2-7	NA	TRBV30	AWSPYGRTGLSSYEQY
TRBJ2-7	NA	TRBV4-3	ASSQLGGEDYEQY